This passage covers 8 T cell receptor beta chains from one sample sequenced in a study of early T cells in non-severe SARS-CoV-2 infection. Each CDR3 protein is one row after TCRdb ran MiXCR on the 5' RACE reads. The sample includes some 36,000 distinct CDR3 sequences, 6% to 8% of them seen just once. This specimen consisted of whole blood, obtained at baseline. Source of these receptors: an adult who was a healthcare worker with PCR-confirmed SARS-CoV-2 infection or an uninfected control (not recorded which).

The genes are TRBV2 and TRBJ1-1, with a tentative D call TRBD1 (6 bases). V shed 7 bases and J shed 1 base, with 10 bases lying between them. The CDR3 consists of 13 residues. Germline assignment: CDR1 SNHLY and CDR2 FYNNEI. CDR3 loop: CASNREENTEAFF. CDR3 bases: TGTGCCAGCAACAGGGAGGAGAACACTGAAGCTTTCTTT.

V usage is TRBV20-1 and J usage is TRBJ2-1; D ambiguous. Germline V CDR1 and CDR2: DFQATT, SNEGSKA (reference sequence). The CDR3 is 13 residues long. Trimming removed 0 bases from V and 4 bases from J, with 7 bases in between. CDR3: CSARDRNYNEQFF. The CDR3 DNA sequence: TGCAGTGCTAGAGATAGGAATTACAATGAGCAGTTCTTC.

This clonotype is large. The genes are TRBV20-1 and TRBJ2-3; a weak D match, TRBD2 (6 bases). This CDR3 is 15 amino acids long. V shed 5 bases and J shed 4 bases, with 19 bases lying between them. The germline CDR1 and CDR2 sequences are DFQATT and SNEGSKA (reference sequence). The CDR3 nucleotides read TGCAGTGCTCCCACCGTGGGGGGAGCTGCAGATACGCAGTATTTT. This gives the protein CSAPTVGGAADTQYF.

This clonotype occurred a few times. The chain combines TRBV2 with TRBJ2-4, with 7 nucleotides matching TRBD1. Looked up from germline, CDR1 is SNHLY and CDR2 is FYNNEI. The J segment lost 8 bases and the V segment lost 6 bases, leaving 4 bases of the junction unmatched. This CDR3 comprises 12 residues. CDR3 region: CASSNRGDIQYF. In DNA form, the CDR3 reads TGTGCCAGCAGCAACAGGGGAGACATTCAGTACTTC.

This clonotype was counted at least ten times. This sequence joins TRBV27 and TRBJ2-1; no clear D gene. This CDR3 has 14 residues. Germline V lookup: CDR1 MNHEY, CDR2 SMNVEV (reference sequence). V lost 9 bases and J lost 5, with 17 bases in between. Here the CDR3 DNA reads TGTGCCAGGAAACACACAGACCGCCACAATGAGCAGTTCTTC. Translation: CARKHTDRHNEQFF.

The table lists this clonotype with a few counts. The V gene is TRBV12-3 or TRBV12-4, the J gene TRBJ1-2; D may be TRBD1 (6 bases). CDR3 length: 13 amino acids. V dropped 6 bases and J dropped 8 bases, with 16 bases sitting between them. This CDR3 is CASRLQGSQGYTF. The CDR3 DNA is TGTGCCAGCAGATTACAGGGCTCTCAGGGCTACACCTTC.

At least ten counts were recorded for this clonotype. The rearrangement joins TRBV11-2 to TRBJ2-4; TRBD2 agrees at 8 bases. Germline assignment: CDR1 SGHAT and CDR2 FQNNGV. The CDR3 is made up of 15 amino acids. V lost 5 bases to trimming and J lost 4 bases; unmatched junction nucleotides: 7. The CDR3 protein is CASSPSQREKNIQYF. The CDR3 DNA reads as TGTGCCAGCAGCCCCTCACAGCGGGAGAAAAACATTCAGTACTTC.

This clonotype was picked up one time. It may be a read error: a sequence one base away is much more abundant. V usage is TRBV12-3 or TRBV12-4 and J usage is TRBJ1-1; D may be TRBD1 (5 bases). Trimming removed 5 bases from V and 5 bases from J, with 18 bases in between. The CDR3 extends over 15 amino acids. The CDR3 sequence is CASSHRQCRETEAFF. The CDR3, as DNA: TGTGCCAGCAGTCACAGACAGTGCCGGGAGACTGAAGCTTTCTTT.